This T cell receptor beta chain was obtained from a study of blood T cell repertoires in COVID-19. Patients of the Seattle cohort, enrolled during active infection, were followed longitudinally. Sequencing used immunoSEQ multiplex PCR; TCRdb keeps in-frame clones, though not all of them. The table lists fewer than 350,000 clones, approximately 90% of them singletons. Germline assignment: CDR1 SGDLS and CDR2 YYNGEE. This CDR3 has 14 residues. Trimming removed 6 bases at V and 1 base at J, with 13 bases between. This sequence was found in a woman in her twenties or thirties with COVID-19, enrolled during active disease. The sample was peripheral blood. V usage is TRBV9 and J usage is TRBJ1-1, with TRBD1 as a possible D gene (5 bases). The CDR3 DNA reads TGTGCCAGCAAGAAGCTACAGGCGAACACTGAAGCTTTCTTT. Translating gives CASKKLQANTEAFF. The variable domain in full, completed from reference TRBV9 and TRBJ1-1, reads DSGVTQTPKHLITATGQRVTLRCSPRSGDLSVYWYQQSLDQGLQFLIQYYNGEERAKGNILERFSAQQFPDLHSELNLSSLELGDSALYFCASKKLQANTEAFFGQGTRLTVV.